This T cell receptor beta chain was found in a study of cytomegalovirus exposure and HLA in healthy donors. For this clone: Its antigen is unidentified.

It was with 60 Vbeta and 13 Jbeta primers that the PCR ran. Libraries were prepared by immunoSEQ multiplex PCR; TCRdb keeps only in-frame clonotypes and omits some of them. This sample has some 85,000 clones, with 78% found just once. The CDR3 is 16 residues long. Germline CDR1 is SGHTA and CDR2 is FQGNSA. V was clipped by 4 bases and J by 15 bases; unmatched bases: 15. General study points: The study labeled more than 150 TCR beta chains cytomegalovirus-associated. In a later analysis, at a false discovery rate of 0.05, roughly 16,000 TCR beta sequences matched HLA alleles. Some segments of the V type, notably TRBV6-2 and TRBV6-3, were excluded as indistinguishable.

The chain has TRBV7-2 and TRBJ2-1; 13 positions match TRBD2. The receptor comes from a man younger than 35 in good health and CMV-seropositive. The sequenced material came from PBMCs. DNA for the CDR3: TGTGCCAGCAGCTCCACCAGGACTAGCGGGAGTGGTAGGCGGTTCTTC. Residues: CASSSTRTSGSGRRFF.